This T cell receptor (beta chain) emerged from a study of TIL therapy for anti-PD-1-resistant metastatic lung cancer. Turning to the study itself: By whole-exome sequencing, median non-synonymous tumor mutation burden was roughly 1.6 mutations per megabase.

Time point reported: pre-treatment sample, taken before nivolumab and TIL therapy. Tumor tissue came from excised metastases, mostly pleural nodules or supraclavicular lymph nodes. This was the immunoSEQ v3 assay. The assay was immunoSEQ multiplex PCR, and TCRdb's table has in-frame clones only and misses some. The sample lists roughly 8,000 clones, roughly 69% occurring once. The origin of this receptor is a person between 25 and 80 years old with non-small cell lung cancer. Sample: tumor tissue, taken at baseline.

CDR3 DNA: TGTGCCAGCAGGCTCAGACTAGAGCCACTCTACGAGCAGTACTTC. Its protein product is CASRLRLEPLYEQYF. The J gene is TRBJ2-7, the V gene TRBV7-2, with a possible D match to TRBD2 (6 bases). CDR1 and CDR2 from the germline V gene are SGHTA and FQGNSA. This CDR3 region has 15 residues. The V end was cut by 6 bases, the J end by 3 bases, with 18 bases between.